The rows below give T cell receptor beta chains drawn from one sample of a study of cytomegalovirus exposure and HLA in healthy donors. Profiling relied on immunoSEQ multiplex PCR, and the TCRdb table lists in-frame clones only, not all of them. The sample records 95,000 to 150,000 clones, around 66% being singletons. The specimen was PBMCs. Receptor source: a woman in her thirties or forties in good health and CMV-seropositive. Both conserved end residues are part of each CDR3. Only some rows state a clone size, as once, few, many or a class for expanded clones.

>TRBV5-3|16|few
CARSTGLAGVRYEQYF
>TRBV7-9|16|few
CASSSTGGATNEKLFF
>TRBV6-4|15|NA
CASSDSEFSTDTQYF
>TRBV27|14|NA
CASIPLGGGTEAFF
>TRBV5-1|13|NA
CASSEKGNYGYTF
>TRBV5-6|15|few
CASSLGGRRGEEQFF
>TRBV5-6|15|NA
CASSYGRPGGAGYTF
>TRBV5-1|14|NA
CASSWGQSNTEAFF
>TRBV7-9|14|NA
CASSPRQDLYGYTF
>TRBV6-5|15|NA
CASSYSAGVGEKLFF
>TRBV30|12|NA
CAYLGGGTEAFF
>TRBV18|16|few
CASSPPLAGVRHEQYF
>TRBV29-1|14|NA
CSVVEGETNQPQHF
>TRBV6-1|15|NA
CASSASGRSNQPQHF
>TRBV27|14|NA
CASSLSPYAFGYTF
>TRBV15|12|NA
CATSRTTGELFF
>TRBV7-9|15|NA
CASSKGILQGSGYTF
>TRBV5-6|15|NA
CASSLGQGNNQPQHF
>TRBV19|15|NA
CASSMRRTGTVGYTF
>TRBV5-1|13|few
CASRTDRNTEAFF
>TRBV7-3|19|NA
CASSLKLSLGQGFDNEQFF
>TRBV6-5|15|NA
CASSYAGGNTDTQYF
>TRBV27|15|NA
CASSWGPSNGDTQYF
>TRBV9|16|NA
CASSVEIAGGRDEQFF
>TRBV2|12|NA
CASRETGHGYTF
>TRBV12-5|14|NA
CASALDGMNTEAFF
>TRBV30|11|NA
CAHGVHYGYTF
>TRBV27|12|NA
CASRAAYNEQFF
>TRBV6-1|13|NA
CASMQAGGETQYF
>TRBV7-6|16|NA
CASSPLQDRGGSPLHF
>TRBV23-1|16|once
CASSQWRPRAYHEQFF
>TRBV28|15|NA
CASSFIQGRYNEQFF
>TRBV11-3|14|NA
CASSLMQGSPEAFF
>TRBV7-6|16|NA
CASSLLAGDNTGELFF
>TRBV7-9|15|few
CASSLVSGSTDTQYF
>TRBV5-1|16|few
CASSPKPSGVELEQYF
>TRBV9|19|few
CASSSGTGGRSGVTDTQYF
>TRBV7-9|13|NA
CASSVVGVSEQYF
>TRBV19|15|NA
CASSMDSFNTGELFF
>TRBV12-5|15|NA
CASGPPGDRANEQYF
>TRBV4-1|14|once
CASSQDAVNTEAFF
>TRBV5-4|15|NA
CASSFRTSGQETQYF
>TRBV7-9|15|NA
CASSLQVPTGDGYTF
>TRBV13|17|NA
CASSSFTGTGLYNEQFF
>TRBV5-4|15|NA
CATTRRDRGLGEAFF
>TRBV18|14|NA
CASSPGHVNTEAFF
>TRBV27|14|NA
CASSSQGEGQPQHF
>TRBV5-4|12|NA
CASSLDSNGYTF
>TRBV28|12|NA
CASSFSGAEAFF
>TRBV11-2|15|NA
CASSSTTGGYTEAFF
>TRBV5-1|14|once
CASSLSGGGQPQHF
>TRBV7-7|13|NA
CASSKGQNSPLHF
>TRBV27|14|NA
CASSPSGDYNEQFF
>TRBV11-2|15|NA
CASSLEGQSYNEQFF
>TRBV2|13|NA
CASNAGYNQPQHF
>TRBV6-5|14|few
CATSPGTGRNEQYF
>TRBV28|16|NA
CASSLFRTSGTGELFF
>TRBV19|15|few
CASSSQSGGANEQFF